What follows are 22 T cell receptor beta chains derived from one specimen sequenced in a study of CD8+ T cells in alopecia areata. Indicated treatment: oral pan-JAK inhibitor, 5-10 mg twice daily. Isolated RNA was reverse transcribed into cDNA used as the sequencing template. The repertoire was sequenced with immunoSEQ multiplex PCR; TCRdb's copy has only in-frame clones and lacks some. The data hold about 200,000 clones, with about three fifths observed a single time. Here the sequenced sample was CD4+ T cells sorted from blood, taken at week 24, from a patient treated with tofacitinib. These receptor sequences come from a human donor with alopecia areata.

This chain connects TRBV5-1 to TRBJ1-1; D may be TRBD1 (5 bases). V shed 0 bases and J shed 1 base, with 22 bases lying between them. CDR1 and CDR2 (germline): SGHRS, YFSETQ. The CDR3 has 19 amino acids. CDR3 sequence reads: CASSLGHQLQGLRNTEAFF. The CDR3 DNA is TGCGCCAGCAGCTTGGGCCACCAGCTCCAGGGCTTACGGAACACTGAAGCTTTCTTT.

V gene TRBV10-3 combines with J gene TRBJ2-7, with TRBD1 identical over 8 bases. CDR3 size: 15 residues. V was clipped by 3 bases and J by 5 bases; unmatched bases: 9. Germline values: CDR1 ENHRY, CDR2 SYGVKD. In DNA, the CDR3 is TGTGCCATCAGTGAAATCCACAGGGGGGAGGACGAGCAGTACTTC. Protein: CAISEIHRGEDEQYF.

As concerns this clone: The sample has other DNA sequences that encode this CDR3 too. The chain couples TRBV20-1 to TRBJ2-1; D remains ambiguous. The CDR3 totals 11 residues. Trimming left V 6 bases short and J 7 bases short, with 10 bases between. Germline-derived CDR1 and CDR2 are DFQATT and SNEGSKA (reference sequence). CDR3 loop: CSASDRNEQFF. DNA of the CDR3: TGCAGTGCGTCAGACCGTAATGAGCAGTTCTTC.

The rearrangement uses TRBV7-2 and TRBJ1-5, with a weak D call TRBD1 (6 bases). This CDR3 is 15 amino acids long. Germline V gene data show CDR1 as SGHTA and CDR2 as FQGNSA. Trimming took off 4 bases at V and 2 bases at J, with 12 bases between the two ends. The CDR3 DNA reads TGTGCCAGCAGCTGGAACAGGGTGGGCAATCAGCCCCAGCATTTT. Translated, it gives CASSWNRVGNQPQHF. Based on the CDR3 plus reference TRBV7-2 and TRBJ1-5, the full variable domain is GAGVSQSPSNKVTEKGKDVELRCDPISGHTALYWYRQSLGQGLEFLIYFQGNSAPDKSGLPSDRFSAERTGGSVSTLTIQRTQQEDSAVYLCASSWNRVGNQPQHFGDGTRLSIL.

The chain is built from TRBV2 and TRBJ2-3, with 9 bases lining up with TRBD2. CDR1 and CDR2 from the germline V gene are SNHLY and FYNNEI. J was trimmed by 8 bases and V by 6 bases; bases with no gene match: 12. The length of the CDR3 is 15 residues. CDR3 region: CASRAVAGEGGTQYF. In DNA form, the CDR3 reads TGTGCCAGCAGGGCTGTAGCGGGAGAGGGAGGTACGCAGTATTTT.

The chain couples TRBV30 to TRBJ1-2, with 7 bases lining up with TRBD1. The CDR3 extends over 12 amino acids. V trimming: 4 bases; J trimming: 7 bases; junction bases outside the gene matches: 6. Germline lookup yields CDR1 GTSNPN and CDR2 SVGIG (reference sequence). CDR3 region: CAWKKGGSGYTF. DNA for the CDR3: TGTGCCTGGAAAAAAGGGGGCAGTGGCTACACCTTC.

The chain combines TRBV6-6 with TRBJ1-6, with TRBD1 matching 7 bases. Germline V gene sequence: CDR1 MNHNY, CDR2 SVGAGI (reference sequence). The V segment lost 2 bases and the J segment 9 bases; nucleotides outside the gene matches: 1. The CDR3 runs 13 residues. This CDR3 reads CASSYTGVSPLHF. For the CDR3, the DNA is TGTGCCAGCAGTTACACAGGGGTTTCACCCCTCCACTTT.

The rearrangement uses TRBV9 and TRBJ1-6; perhaps TRBD1 as D (5 bases). Germline V lookup: CDR1 SGDLS, CDR2 YYNGEE. The V end was cut by 2 bases, the J end by 5 bases, with 8 bases between. The CDR3 contains 14 residues. The CDR3 nucleotides read TGTGCCAGCAGCGTGGACAACCATAATTCACCCCTCCACTTT. It is translated as CASSVDNHNSPLHF. Based on the CDR3 plus reference TRBV9 and TRBJ1-6, the full variable domain is DSGVTQTPKHLITATGQRVTLRCSPRSGDLSVYWYQQSLDQGLQFLIQYYNGEERAKGNILERFSAQQFPDLHSELNLSSLELGDSALYFCASSVDNHNSPLHFGNGTRLTVT.

This clone was seen only once. The chain couples TRBV27 to TRBJ2-5; 10 bases line up with TRBD2. Germline V gives CDR1 MNHEY, CDR2 SMNVEV (reference sequence). The CDR3 has 15 amino acids. Unmatched junction bases numbered 7, after V lost 5 bases and J lost 4 bases. CDR3 residues: CASSRGASGRETQYF. In DNA form, the CDR3 reads TGTGCCAGCAGTCGCGGGGCTAGCGGGAGAGAGACCCAGTACTTC.

The genes are TRBV11-2 and TRBJ2-4; perhaps TRBD1 as D (5 bases). V was clipped by 4 bases and J by 9 bases, with 10 bases between them. The CDR3 spans 12 residues. From germline, CDR1 is SGHAT and CDR2 FQNNGV. The CDR3, as DNA: TGTGCCAGCAGCTCGACAGCCTCCATTCAGTACTTC. This encodes CASSSTASIQYF.

V and J are TRBV30 and TRBJ1-4; 7 positions match TRBD1. The CDR3 spans 13 residues. CDR1 and CDR2 from the germline V gene are GTSNPN and SVGIG (reference sequence). J was trimmed by 8 bases and V by 0 bases; bases with no gene match: 3. The CDR3 region has the DNA TGTGCCTGGAGTGTAAGGACAGGCGAAAAACTGTTTTTT. Protein: CAWSVRTGEKLFF.

The sample holds a few counts of this clone. This rearrangement joins TRBV5-1 to TRBJ2-3; TRBD2 is a possible D gene (5 bases). V gave up 1 base and J gave up 0 bases, with 12 bases separating them. The CDR3 is made up of 16 amino acids. Germline V gene lookup returns CDR1 SGHRS and CDR2 YFSETQ. The DNA for the CDR3 is TGCGCCAGCAGCTTGATACGAGCGGCCAGCACAGATACGCAGTATTTT. Amino acids: CASSLIRAASTDTQYF.

The chain combines TRBV27 with TRBJ2-5; D gene unclear. CDR1 and CDR2 (germline): MNHEY, SMNVEV (reference sequence). The CDR3 runs to 14 residues. Deletions cut 3 bases from V and 2 bases from J, with 10 bases between. CDR3 region: CASSFYGQQETQYF. Here the CDR3 DNA reads TGTGCCAGCAGTTTTTATGGGCAGCAAGAGACCCAGTACTTC.

The J gene is TRBJ2-5, the V gene TRBV7-2; D is possibly TRBD2 (5 bases). Per the germline V gene, CDR1 is SGHTA and CDR2 is FQGNSA. The V gene lost 5 bases and the J gene lost 2 bases, with 9 bases spanning the gap. This CDR3 has 13 residues. DNA of the CDR3: TGTGCCAGCAGCCCCAGGACTCAAGAGACCCAGTACTTC. It encodes CASSPRTQETQYF.

On this clone: Other DNA sequences in the sample encode the same CDR3. This sequence joins TRBV29-1 and TRBJ1-5, with D possibly matching TRBD1 (6 bases). The V and J ends lost 6 bases and 3 bases respectively, with 12 bases between them. In germline, CDR1 is SQVTM, CDR2 ANQGSEA. This CDR3 has 13 residues. In nucleotides, the CDR3 is TGCAGCGTGCGCGGGACATCCAATCAGCCCCAGCATTTT. It encodes CSVRGTSNQPQHF.

This clone has just a few counts. The chain joins TRBV29-1 to TRBJ2-5, with D hard to call. Germline CDR1 SQVTM, CDR2 ANQGSEA. Trimming left V 7 bases short and J 3 bases short, with 12 bases between. The CDR3 sequence is 12 residues long. The DNA of the CDR3 is TGCAGCGCTTTGGACGGAGAAGAGACCCAGTACTTC. This gives the protein CSALDGEETQYF.

This clone was picked up many times. The V gene is TRBV11-2, the J gene TRBJ2-3; unclear D gene. The CDR3 extends over 16 amino acids. Trimming pared 5 bases from V and 5 bases from J, leaving 20 bases between. Germline loops: CDR1 SGHAT, CDR2 FQNNGV. In DNA form, the CDR3 reads TGTGCCAGCAGCCTAAATCTTGGTATGGAGCGAGATACGCAGTATTTT. Protein sequence: CASSLNLGMERDTQYF.

V and J are TRBV7-9 and TRBJ1-1, with D possibly matching TRBD1 (6 bases). Germline V gene sequence: CDR1 SEHNR, CDR2 FQNEAQ (reference sequence). Trimming cost V 5 bases and J 1 base, with 11 bases left between them. This CDR3 region has 14 residues. The CDR3 here is CASSLKQGNTEAFF. CDR3 nucleotide sequence: TGTGCCAGCAGCCTCAAACAGGGGAACACTGAAGCTTTCTTT.

This chain joins TRBV28 and TRBJ2-1; 7 bases agree with TRBD2. The CDR3 runs to 12 residues. Trimming cost V 6 bases and J 8 bases; bases outside gene matches: 4. Germline-derived CDR1 and CDR2 are MDHEN and SYDVKM. The CDR3 DNA is TGTGCCAGCAGCCAAGCGGGACATGAGCAGTTCTTC. Residues: CASSQAGHEQFF.

The chain recombines TRBV5-1 with TRBJ2-7; TRBD2 matches at 7 bases. This CDR3 is built from 14 residues. The V gene's germline CDR1 is SGHRS and CDR2 YFSETQ. Trimming at V came to 3 bases and at J to 2 bases, leaving 5 bases not matched to a gene. The CDR3 sequence is CASSWGTTTYEQYF. The CDR3 DNA reads as TGCGCCAGCAGCTGGGGGACTACCACCTACGAGCAGTACTTC.

The rearrangement joins TRBV30 to TRBJ1-1; D is unclear. Germline values: CDR1 GTSNPN, CDR2 SVGIG (reference sequence). CDR3 length equals 10 residues. V was pared by 0 bases and J by 7 bases, with 3 bases between. The CDR3 loop is CAWSVIEAFF. The CDR3 DNA reads TGTGCCTGGAGTGTAATTGAAGCTTTCTTT.

The V gene is TRBV2, the J gene TRBJ1-5; D is ambiguous. The germline V and J ends were trimmed by 7 bases and 0 bases, with 13 bases remaining between them. Germline lookup yields CDR1 SNHLY and CDR2 FYNNEI. The CDR3 length is 15 residues. CDR3 DNA sequence: TGTGCCAGCACGCGGGAAGGGTTTAGCAATCAGCCCCAGCATTTT. This codes for CASTREGFSNQPQHF.